This T cell receptor (beta chain) was captured by sequencing in a study of blood T cell repertoires in COVID-19. The method was immunoSEQ multiplex PCR; TCRdb's version includes in-frame clones alone and lacks a portion of them. This table has 250,000 to 350,000 clones, around 89% appearing once. Germline assignment: CDR1 SGHTA and CDR2 FQGTGA. With 5 bases clipped from V and 5 bases from J, the junction kept 3 bases outside the gene matches. This CDR3 has 13 residues. Source material: peripheral blood. The clonotype comes from a woman aged 50 to 60 with COVID-19, enrolled during active disease. The genes are TRBV7-3 and TRBJ1-2; TRBD1 aligns across 9 bases. This chain's CDR3 is CASSTGTGYGYTF. Written as DNA, the CDR3 is TGTGCCAGCAGCACCGGGACAGGGTATGGCTACACCTTC.